This TCR beta chain was identified in a study of vaccination and CD4 T cells after COVID-19. Background on the study: The stimulating agents, overlapping spike peptides, came from SARS-CoV-2, HCoV-NL63, HCoV-OC43 and HCoV-229E.

About this clonotype itself: The antigen is unknown.

The Oncomine TCR Beta short-read assay was applied to DNA of cultured CD4+ T cells. TCRdb analysed the PCR reads with MiXCR anew, one entry per CDR3 protein. The sample holds some 3,100 distinct CDR3 sequences; about four fifths are singletons and the top ten take about 26%. Treatment noted: approximately 9-day PBMC culture with coronavirus spike peptide pools or control peptides (ViraFEST assay). Positivity by PCR occurred from March to December 2020, a period that predated US Alpha, Beta and Delta variants. The TCR originated in a human donor who had recovered from COVID-19. Sequenced sample: CD4+ T cells from blood, cultured in vitro.

CDR3 sequence reads: CASSRVSGELFF. CDR3 nucleotides: TGTGCCAGCAGCCGTGTAAGCGGGGAGCTGTTTTTT. The rearrangement links TRBV11-1 to TRBJ2-2, with no clear D. V lost 5 bases and J lost 7, with 8 bases in between. Germline values: CDR1 SGHAT, CDR2 FQDESV (reference sequence). This CDR3 comprises 12 residues. Drawing the rest from reference TRBV11-1 and TRBJ2-2, the complete variable domain is EAEVAQSPRYKITEKSQAVAFWCDPISGHATLYWYRQILGQGPELLVQFQDESVVDDSQLPKDRFSAERLKGVDSTLKIQPAELGDSAMYLCASSRVSGELFFGEGSRLTVL.